This TCR beta chain was sequenced in a study of shared clonotypes between healthy human individuals (dated by TCRdb to the early 2020s). With regard to the full study: A couple of women and three men aged 18 to 49 years were included in the cohort. Per donor, leukapheresis produced somewhere between about 0.94 and 10 billion PBMCs. Blood TCR repertoires of about five healthy adults were deeply sequenced to estimate repertoire size and the extent of clonotype sharing between individuals. To increase sequencing depth and limit assay-specific biases, different laboratories used diverse techniques to prepare libraries and sequence TCR repertoires. For each donor, three plates each were used for CD4 naive and CD4 memory, two plates were used for CD8 naive, and one plate was used for CD8 memory.

Using the deep immunoSEQ assay, multiplex PCR amplified TCR CDR3 regions from genomic DNA. Extracted genomic DNA from each cell subset was distributed evenly across all wells of several immunoSEQ 96-well plates, and each plate was treated as a replicate. For sorted subsets, each replicate PCR was loaded with approximately 200 ng genomic DNA, equivalent to about 30,000 T cell genomes. Purified libraries were quantified with a Qubit 3.0 fluorometer, sized on a Bioanalyzer 2100, and re-quantified with the KAPA Library Quantification kit. A separate single-read 150-cycle Illumina NextSeq 550 flow cell was used to sequence each immunoSEQ 96-well plate. The original pipeline was this. The immunoSEQ output contained only junctional sequences without quality scores, so filtering could not match that applied to full-length reads. Sequences were annotated with PyIR, a Python wrapper for IgBLAST v1.9, using IMGT germline references to assign V/J genes and CDR3. Any read was removed if the V/J assignment was weak (E-value above 1e-6), the CDR3 was missing, or the read contained stop codons, out-of-frame junctions, or ambiguous translated residues. V3J clonotypes were defined by identical inferred V gene, J gene, and CDR3 amino acid sequence. To compute the percentage overlap between repertoires, the number of shared unique clonotypes was divided by the size of the smaller repertoire. Richness of each repertoire was evaluated using RTK rarefaction, the Chao1 estimator, and Recon v2.1 estimates of unobserved clonotypes. OLGA was used to compute generation probabilities for all TCRbeta clonotypes that the gDNA method yielded from a handful of donors. TCRdb stores this immuneACCESS table with in-frame sequences only. Part of the clones is absent; in the studies checked, under half of the shortfall reflects unresolved V genes, and no reason is known for the rest. The V and J calls and the clone size are those of that table, but D and trimming were determined from the DNA. The sample data list 950,000 to 1,100,000 clones, and roughly 80% of these were observed just once. The ten top clones hold around 1.5% of the sample.

Overall results and qualifications from the work: Pairwise subsampling indicated that sequencing depth was expected to affect the degree of clonotype sharing among donors. Sampling was restricted to blood, and TCR repertoires in tissues likely differ from the TCR repertoires found in blood. Naive subsets generally had larger estimated clonotype richness than memory subsets did. The small number of donors limited the genetic and exposure-history diversity represented. Sharing across a few donors was observed for approximately 4.6% of naive CD4, over 3% of naive CD8, 2% to 2.5% of memory CD4, and around 0.4% of memory CD8 clonotypes. Even with the large sequencing depth, rarefaction of the sorted-subset datasets indicated that sequencing was incomplete. Compared with non-shared clonotypes, clonotypes shared by all four sorted-subset donors had higher generation probabilities.

In the case of this clone: Its antigen is unknown. Nothing much larger sits one base from this clone, and base qualities are not available.

Taken from cysteine to phenylalanine, the CDR3 has 15 residues. The retained sequence is limited to the CDR3, 45 bases, with the frame set at the first base. The V end loses 1 base and the J end loses 1 base, and a stretch of 7 bases separates them. Based on the germline V gene, the CDR1 and CDR2 sequences are MGHDK and SYGVNS. Healthy HIV-negative adults with no recently reported acute infections or vaccinations were included as donors. Only Caucasian adults living in Nashville, Tennessee, USA were represented among the donors. Magnetic negative selection was used to enrich CD4+ T cells, after which naive cells were positively selected on CD45RA and the negative fraction became the memory subset. After blood collection by leukapheresis, PBMCs were isolated using Ficoll-Histopaque density gradient centrifugation and then cryopreserved in the vapor phase of liquid nitrogen. Purity and quantity of every magnetically sorted T cell population were checked by analytical flow cytometry. Genomic DNA was isolated from every sorted fraction and measured by UV absorbance on a Nanodrop 2000c.

In this chain, TRBV25-1 is recombined with TRBJ2-2; no D segment can be confidently identified. Sequencing was performed on memory CD4+ T cells sorted from blood. The intended sense of this specimen's cell subset or site label: CD45RA-negative fraction. The TCR comes from a man in his late teens or twenties in good health. The CDR3 protein sequence reads: CASSEWDKNTGELFF. The DNA sequence is given as TGTGCCAGCAGTGAATGGGATAAGAACACCGGGGAGCTGTTTTTT.